This T cell receptor (beta chain) appears in the sequencing data of a study of cytomegalovirus exposure and HLA in healthy donors. Study-wide results and limits: CMV antigen specificity of three CMV-associated chains was confirmed in vitro. The study put 150 or so TCR beta chains on its list as cytomegalovirus-associated.

Per the germline V gene, CDR1 is MNHEY and CDR2 is SMNVEV (reference sequence). The CDR3 runs 14 residues. Trimming left V 5 bases short and J 7 bases short, with 17 bases between. As concerns this clone: Its antigen is currently unknown.

Clones were sequenced by immunoSEQ multiplex PCR, and TCRdb holds only the in-frame ones, with some missing. Among approximately 82,000 clones listed, over 85% were seen once. This rearrangement joins TRBV27 to TRBJ1-2; tentatively, D is TRBD1 (5 bases). The TCR comes from a woman between 18 and 29 years old in good health and CMV-seronegative. Sample: PBMCs. Written as DNA, the CDR3 is TGTGCCAGCAGTGCCCGCGGGGACGCTTTTGGCTACACCTTC. Amino acid sequence: CASSARGDAFGYTF.